A selection of T cell receptor beta chains follows, all from one sample in a study of CD8 T cells in Susac syndrome. TCRdb recomputed calls from the immunoSEQ multiplex PCR reads with MiXCR, one row per CDR3 protein. Counted here are around 190,000 distinct CDR3 sequences, about 93% occurring once; the ten biggest clones make up about 0.1%. Sequenced sample: CD4+ T cells from PBMCs. The receptors here all came from a human donor in good health. Both conserved end residues are part of each CDR3. The order of the fields is clone size, V gene, D gene, J gene, CDR3 DNA, CDR3 protein. D genes are given only for firm matches. Only part of the rows carry a size: once, few, many, or a class if the clone is expanded.

>-|TRBV5-8|-|TRBJ1-2
TGTGCCAGCAGCTCGCCGGGGGCCTCCTCGTCTCGGTATGGCTACACCTTC
CASSSPGASSSRYGYTF
>once|TRBV20-1|-|TRBJ1-3
TGCAGTGCTAGAGATGCAACAGTTCCAGACACCATATATTTT
CSARDATVPDTIYF
>-|TRBV5-1|-|TRBJ1-4
TGCGCCAGCAGCGCCCAGGGGAGGGGTGAAGAAAAACTGTTTTTT
CASSAQGRGEEKLFF
>once|TRBV28|TRBD1|TRBJ1-5
TGTGCCAGCAGAGCACTATCGGGACAGGGCAATCAGCCCCAGCATTTT
CASRALSGQGNQPQHF
>-|TRBV19|-|TRBJ1-4
TGTGCCAGTACCGGCAGGGGAAGGAGTGAAAAACTGTTTTTT
CASTGRGRSEKLFF
>-|TRBV7-2|-|TRBJ2-6
TGTGCCAGCAGCAAACAGGGCCTATTCAACGTCCTGACTTTC
CASSKQGLFNVLTF
>-|TRBV7-9|-|TRBJ1-1
TGTGCCAGCAGCTTGATAGGTACTGAAGCTTTCTTT
CASSLIGTEAFF
>-|TRBV29-1|-|TRBJ1-3
TGCAGCGCGACCCGGGCGGGCTCTGGAAACACCATATATTTT
CSATRAGSGNTIYF
>-|TRBV6-5|TRBD1|TRBJ1-6
TGTGCCAGCAGTTACGGGACAGGGGGCGGAAATTCACCCCTCCACTTT
CASSYGTGGGNSPLHF
>-|TRBV5-1|-|TRBJ2-3
TGCGCCAGCAGGCGTGCCCCCCGTGGCCACGCAGGAGATACGCAGTATTTT
CASRRAPRGHAGDTQYF
>once|TRBV27|-|TRBJ1-2
TGTGCCAGCAGTTCCTCCGGGGTCAACTACTACACCTTC
CASSSSGVNYYTF
>once|TRBV7-9|-|TRBJ2-7
TGTGCCAGCAGCCACGCCGGGGAGCAGTACTTC
CASSHAGEQYF
>-|TRBV30|-|TRBJ2-3
TGTGCCTGGAAGGGCGCGGGGCCCCTGGGGACAGATACGCAGTATTTT
CAWKGAGPLGTDTQYF
>-|TRBV30|TRBD2|TRBJ2-5
TGTGCCTGGAGTGGCCCAGCGGGGAAGACCCAGTACTTC
CAWSGPAGKTQYF
>-|TRBV9|-|TRBJ1-6
TGTGCCAGCAGCCCTAACATCGGGCGGAGTAATTCACCCCTCCACTTT
CASSPNIGRSNSPLHF
>-|TRBV6-6|-|TRBJ2-2
TGTGCCAGCAGTTACCGAGGGGATGGGGAGCTGTTTTTT
CASSYRGDGELFF
>-|TRBV3-1|-|TRBJ1-4
TGTGCCAGCAGCCAAGATCGGCGCAGGAAACTGTTTTTT
CASSQDRRRKLFF
>-|TRBV9|-|TRBJ2-5
TGTGCCAGCAGCGGCCTACTGGGGACCCAGTACTTC
CASSGLLGTQYF
>-|TRBV10-3|-|TRBJ2-3
TGTGCCATCAGCTGGGGGGAGGAAACAGATACGCAGTATTTT
CAISWGEETDTQYF
>-|TRBV3-1|TRBD1|TRBJ1-5
TGTGCCAGCAGCCTTGGGCAGGGGGCTGGCAATCAGCCCCAGCATTTT
CASSLGQGAGNQPQHF
>-|TRBV14|-|TRBJ1-3
TGTGCCAGCAGCCAAGTTGCAGCCTTTACTGGAAACACCATATATTTT
CASSQVAAFTGNTIYF
>-|TRBV7-2|-|TRBJ2-5
TGTGCCAGCAGCTTAAGGCCTAGTCAGGGAAAGACCCAGTACTTC
CASSLRPSQGKTQYF